Following are 9 T cell receptor beta chains from one sample sequenced in a study of tumor-infiltrating lymphocytes in primary liver carcinoma. From roughly 20-30 mg of unsorted bulk tissue, DNA and RNA were co-extracted together. The investigators made TCR beta cDNA from about 500 ng total RNA, using a constant-region primer. Three nested multiplex PCR rounds of slightly modified ARM-PCR generated TCR beta libraries. Use of TRBV1-TRBV30 forward primers with a C-beta reverse primer characterized the first two PCR rounds, which lasted roughly 11 cycles each. In TCRdb, the multiplex PCR reads were re-called with MiXCR into one record per CDR3 protein. The table records approximately 110,000 distinct CDR3 sequences, 50% to 70% of them present only once. Sample: liver tumor tissue from sampling region 1. The subset: tumor region T1, superior pole. These receptors came from a woman aged 55-70 years with primary liver carcinoma and hepatitis B virus infection.

This clonotype was observed a handful of times. This chain connects TRBV5-1 to TRBJ2-3, with D uncertain. CDR1 SGHRS and CDR2 YFSETQ come from the germline V gene. The CDR3 has 14 residues. V lost 0 bases and J lost 4, with 9 bases in between. The CDR3 loop reads CASSLAGDSDTQYF. Written as DNA, the CDR3 is TGCGCCAGCAGCTTGGCCGGCGATTCAGATACGCAGTATTTT.

In regard to this clonotype: The CDR3 does not end in the conserved phenylalanine or tryptophan, so this is likely a read error. The J gene is TRBJ2-1, the V gene TRBV29-1; D gene ambiguous. CDR3 length: 17 residues. Germline CDR1 is SQVTM and CDR2 is ANQGSEA. The V end lost 0 bases, the J end lost 4 bases, and 19 bases lay between the germline ends. CDR3 loop: CSVEEAGHFYKYNEQFL. The CDR3 DNA follows: TGCAGCGTTGAAGAAGCTGGGCACTTCTACAAGTACAATGAGCAGTTCCTC.

This clonotype turned up a few times. This sequence joins TRBV7-9 and TRBJ2-1; 14 bases line up with TRBD2. V shed 5 bases and J 9 bases; nucleotides not matched to a gene: 3. The CDR3 covers 14 residues. Germline CDR1 and CDR2: SEHNR and FQNEAQ (reference sequence). The CDR3 sequence is CASSATSGRGEQFF. DNA for the CDR3: TGTGCCAGCAGCGCGACTAGCGGGAGGGGTGAGCAGTTCTTC.

With regard to this clonotype: An end of the junction does not agree with germline; a read error may underlie this. This chain links TRBV11-2 with TRBJ2-2, with D possibly being TRBD1 or TRBD2 (5 bases each). CDR3 length: 15 residues. In germline, CDR1 is SGHAT, CDR2 FQNNGV. The CDR3 is CANSHGASGTWELFF. The CDR3 region has the DNA TGTGCCAACAGCCACGGGGCTAGTGGCACCTGGGAGCTGTTTTTT.

Regarding this clonotype: A read error may explain this, as a much larger clone is one base away. The chain carries TRBV28 and TRBJ1-5, with D possibly matching TRBD1 (5 bases). Germline-derived CDR1 and CDR2 are MDHEN and SYDVKM. The CDR3 spans 12 residues. This CDR3 reads CSSSRTPQPQHF. The CDR3 nucleotides are TGTTCCAGCAGTCGGACACCACAGCCCCAGCATTTT.

This clonotype has a count of ten or more. The chain has TRBV6-1 and TRBJ1-1, with D uncertain. Per germline, CDR1 MNHNS and CDR2 SASEGT. This CDR3 has 13 amino acids. Trimming removed 6 bases at V and 4 bases at J, with 12 bases between. The CDR3 DNA sequence: TGTGCCAGCAGAACCGCGGGGTCCACTGAAGCTTTCTTT. This codes for CASRTAGSTEAFF.

Concerning this clonotype itself: This may be a read error: a much more frequent sequence differs by one nucleotide. This chain links TRBV29-1 with TRBJ2-1; the D gene is possibly TRBD1 (6 bases). There are 14 residues in the CDR3. CDR1 is SQVTM, CDR2 ANQGSEA, per germline. V was trimmed by 4 bases and J by 6 bases, leaving 16 bases between them. CDR3 in DNA: TGCAGCGTTGTACGCCGGGACACCACCAATGAGCAGTTCTTC. This codes for CSVVRRDTTNEQFF.

About this clonotype itself: One end of the junction is discordant with germline, which a read error may explain. The rearrangement links TRBV10-2 to TRBJ1-4; no clear D. Germline V CDR1 and CDR2: WSHSY, SAAADI. This CDR3 contains 15 residues. The CDR3 region is CASSDRWAQSEKLFF. In DNA form, the CDR3 reads TGCGCCAGCAGTGATCGGTGGGCGCAAAGTGAAAAACTGTTCTTT.

As regards this clonotype: The missing conserved phenylalanine or tryptophan at the end of this CDR3 makes a read error likely. This chain links TRBV11-2 with TRBJ1-5, with 7 nucleotides matching TRBD1. V trimming: 6 bases; J trimming: 3 bases; junction bases outside the gene matches: 2. This CDR3 has 13 residues. CDR1 and CDR2 (germline): SGHAT, FQNNGV. The CDR3: CASRGQVNQPQHP. For the CDR3, the DNA is TGTGCCAGCAGAGGACAGGTCAATCAGCCCCAGCATCCT.